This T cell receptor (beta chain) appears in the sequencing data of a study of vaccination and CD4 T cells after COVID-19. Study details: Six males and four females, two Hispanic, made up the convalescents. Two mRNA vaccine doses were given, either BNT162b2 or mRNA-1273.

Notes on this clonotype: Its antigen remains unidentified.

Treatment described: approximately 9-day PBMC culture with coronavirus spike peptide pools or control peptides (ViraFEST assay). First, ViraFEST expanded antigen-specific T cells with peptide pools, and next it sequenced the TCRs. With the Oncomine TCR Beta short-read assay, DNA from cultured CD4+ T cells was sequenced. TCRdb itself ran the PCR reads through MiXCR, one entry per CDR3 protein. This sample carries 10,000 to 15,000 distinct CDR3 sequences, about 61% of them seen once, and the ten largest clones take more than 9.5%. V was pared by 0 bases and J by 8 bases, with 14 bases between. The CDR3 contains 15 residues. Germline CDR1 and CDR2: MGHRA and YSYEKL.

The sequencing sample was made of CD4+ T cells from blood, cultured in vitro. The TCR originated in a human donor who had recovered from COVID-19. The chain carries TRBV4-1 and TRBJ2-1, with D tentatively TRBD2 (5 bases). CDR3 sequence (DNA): TGCGCCAGCAGCCAAGAGGACTCCCCCACCGATGAGCAGTTCTTC. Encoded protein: CASSQEDSPTDEQFF.